This T cell receptor (beta chain) was sequenced for a study of CD8 T cells in acute hepatitis C reinfection. This CDR3 has 15 amino acids. The V gene lost 1 base and the J gene lost 0 bases, with 10 bases spanning the gap. Germline assignment: CDR1 LNHDA and CDR2 SQIVND (reference sequence). Regarding time point: naive CD8 control sorted from an acute-time-point sample. Only in-frame clones appear in the TCRdb table, and some are missing; sequencing was by immunoSEQ multiplex PCR. The repertoire holds about 38,000 clones, with 70% to 90% as singletons. Sequencing used naive CD8+ T cells from PBMCs. The receptor was derived from a woman younger than 30 who spontaneously cleared hepatitis C infection. The chain has TRBV19 and TRBJ2-7; TRBD2 is a possible D gene (6 bases). In DNA, the CDR3 is TGTGCCAGTAGTATAGGGCAGGAGGGCTCCTACGAGCAGTACTTC. This sequence encodes CASSIGQEGSYEQYF.